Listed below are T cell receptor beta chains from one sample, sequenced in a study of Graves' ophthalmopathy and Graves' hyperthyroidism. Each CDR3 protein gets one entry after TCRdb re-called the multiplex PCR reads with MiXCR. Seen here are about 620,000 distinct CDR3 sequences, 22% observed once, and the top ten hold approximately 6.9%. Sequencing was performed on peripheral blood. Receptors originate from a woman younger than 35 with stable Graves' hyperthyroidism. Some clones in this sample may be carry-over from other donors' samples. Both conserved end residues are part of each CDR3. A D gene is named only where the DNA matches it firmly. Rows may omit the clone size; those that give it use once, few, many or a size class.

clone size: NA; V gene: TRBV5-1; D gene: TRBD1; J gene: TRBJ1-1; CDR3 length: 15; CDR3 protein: CASSERDRGETEAFF; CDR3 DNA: TGCGCCAGCAGCGAAAGGGACAGGGGAGAGACTGAAGCTTTCTTT
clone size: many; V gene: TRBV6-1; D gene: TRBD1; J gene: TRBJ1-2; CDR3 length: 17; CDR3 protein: CASSTSPGTGAIYGYTF; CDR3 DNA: TGTGCCAGCAGCACCTCACCCGGGACAGGGGCAATCTATGGCTACACCTTC
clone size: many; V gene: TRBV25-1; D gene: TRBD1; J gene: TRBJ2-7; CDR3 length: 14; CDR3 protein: CASSELQGVYEQYF; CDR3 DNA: TGTGCCAGCAGTGAATTGCAGGGGGTATACGAGCAGTACTTC
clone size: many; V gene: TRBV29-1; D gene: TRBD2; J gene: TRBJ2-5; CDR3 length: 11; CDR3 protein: CSVGEGETQYF; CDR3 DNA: TGCAGCGTTGGGGAGGGAGAGACCCAGTACTTC
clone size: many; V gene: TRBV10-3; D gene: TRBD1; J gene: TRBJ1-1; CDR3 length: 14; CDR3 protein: CAIRETGRFTEAFF; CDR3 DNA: TGTGCCATCAGGGAGACAGGGAGGTTCACTGAAGCTTTCTTT
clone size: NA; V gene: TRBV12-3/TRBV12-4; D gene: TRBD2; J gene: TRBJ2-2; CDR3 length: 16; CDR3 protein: CASSDSSREGTGELFF; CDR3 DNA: TGTGCCAGCAGTGACTCGTCGCGGGAGGGCACCGGGGAGCTGTTTTTT
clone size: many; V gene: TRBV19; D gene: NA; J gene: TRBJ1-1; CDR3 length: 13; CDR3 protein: CASSIDGRLEAFF; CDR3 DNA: TGTGCCAGTAGTATAGATGGTCGGCTTGAAGCTTTCTTT
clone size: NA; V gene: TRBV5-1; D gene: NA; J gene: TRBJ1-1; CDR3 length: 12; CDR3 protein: CASRSGETEAFF; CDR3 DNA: TGCGCCAGCAGATCAGGGGAGACTGAAGCTTTCTTT
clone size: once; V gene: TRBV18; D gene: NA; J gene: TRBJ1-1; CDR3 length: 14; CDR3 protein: CASSPGATNTEAFF; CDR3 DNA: TGTGCCAGCTCACCAGGGGCGACGAACACTGAAGCTTTCTTT
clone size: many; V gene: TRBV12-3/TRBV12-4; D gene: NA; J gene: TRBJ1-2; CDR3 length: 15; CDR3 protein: CASTPGPGPTPPYTF; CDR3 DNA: TGTGCCAGCACACCAGGACCTGGTCCGACTCCCCCCTACACCTTC
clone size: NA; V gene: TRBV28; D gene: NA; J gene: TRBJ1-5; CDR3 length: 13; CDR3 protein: CASSYGGEQPQHF; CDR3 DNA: TGTGCCAGCAGTTATGGGGGAGAACAGCCCCAGCATTTT
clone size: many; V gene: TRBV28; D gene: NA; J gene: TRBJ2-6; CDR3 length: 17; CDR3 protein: CASSTWRTAGGANVLTF; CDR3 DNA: TGTGCCAGCAGTACTTGGCGGACAGCGGGTGGGGCCAACGTCCTGACTTTC
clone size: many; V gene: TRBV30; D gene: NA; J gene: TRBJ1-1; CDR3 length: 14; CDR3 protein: CAWSVGVWNTEAFF; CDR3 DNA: TGTGCCTGGAGTGTGGGGGTCTGGAACACTGAAGCTTTCTTT
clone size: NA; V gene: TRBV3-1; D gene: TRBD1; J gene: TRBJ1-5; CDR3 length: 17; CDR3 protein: CASSLMGAGGLPSPQHF; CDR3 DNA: TGTGCCAGCAGCCTCATGGGGGCAGGGGGCCTTCCCTCGCCCCAGCATTTT
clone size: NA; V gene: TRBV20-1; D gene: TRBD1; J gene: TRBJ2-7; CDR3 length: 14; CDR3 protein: CSAARDREPYEQYF; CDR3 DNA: TGCAGTGCGGCTCGGGACAGGGAACCCTACGAGCAGTACTTC
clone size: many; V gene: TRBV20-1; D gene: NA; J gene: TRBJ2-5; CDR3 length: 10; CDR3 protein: CSAGQETQYF; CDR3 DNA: TGCAGTGCGGGTCAAGAGACCCAGTACTTC